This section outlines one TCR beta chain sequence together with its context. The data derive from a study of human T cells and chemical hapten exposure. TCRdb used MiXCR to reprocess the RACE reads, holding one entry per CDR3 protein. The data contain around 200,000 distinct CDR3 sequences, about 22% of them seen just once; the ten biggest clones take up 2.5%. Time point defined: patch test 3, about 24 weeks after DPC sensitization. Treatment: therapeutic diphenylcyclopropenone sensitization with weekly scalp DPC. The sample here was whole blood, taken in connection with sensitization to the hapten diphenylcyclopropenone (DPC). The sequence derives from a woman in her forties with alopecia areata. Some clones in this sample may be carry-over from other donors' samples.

DNA of the CDR3: TGTGCCAGCAGTTTTTTCATAGCGGGAGGAGTATACGAGCAGTACTTC. This codes for CASSFFIAGGVYEQYF. This chain uses TRBV28 with TRBJ2-7, with TRBD2 matching 10 bases. The germline V gene encodes CDR1 MDHEN and CDR2 SYDVKM. J gave up 4 bases and V 3 bases, and 9 bases lay outside the gene matches. There are 16 residues in the CDR3.